This entry is about one T cell receptor beta chain. Its target is unknown. The data were obtained in a study of shared clonotypes between healthy human individuals. Method: immunoSEQ multiplex PCR; TCRdb's copy keeps in-frame clones and lacks some. The sample includes around 1.5 million clones, about 98% of them seen just once. Both subsets, CD45RA+ naive and CD45RA-negative memory, were split from the CD4+ cells. Study-level points and caveats: Among a handful of donors, around 5% of naive CD4 clonotypes were found in common.

V was shortened by 4 bases and J by 0 bases, with 10 bases between the two germline ends. The CDR3 spans 15 residues. Germline CDR1 reads SGHRS; CDR2 reads YFSETQ. The clonotype comes from a man aged 30 to 39 in good health. The material sequenced was naive CD4+ T cells sorted from blood. Subset indicated: CD45RA+ positively selected. The V gene is TRBV5-1, the J gene TRBJ2-2; D is uncertain. CDR3 region: CASSRDGANTGELFF. Here the CDR3 DNA reads TGCGCCAGCAGCCGCGACGGCGCGAACACCGGGGAGCTGTTTTTT.